What follows describes a single T cell receptor (beta chain). The antigen is undetermined. Researchers prepared the TCRbeta library using unique molecular identifiers, the study reports. TCRdb called the PCR reads again in MiXCR, with one record for every CDR3 protein. The repertoire holds about 540,000 distinct CDR3 sequences, with roughly a quarter as singletons. The data belong to a study of T-cell reconstitution after alpha-beta-depleted transplantation in children. Broader study findings: Diversity of TCRbeta at day 60 was high in some patients, arising from surviving recipient T cells and thymic progenitors. Fresh T-cell production supplied most of the T-cell counts and diversity seen one year after transplant. At around two months after transplant, the alpha-beta T cells were reportedly derived from several hundred expanded clones that came from non-depleted graft cells.

The CDR3 contains 15 residues. The V and J ends lost 3 bases and 2 bases respectively, with 16 bases between them. Germline V gene data show CDR1 as DFQATT and CDR2 as SNEGSKA (reference sequence). The chain uses TRBV20-1 and TRBJ1-2, with D perhaps matching TRBD1 (5 bases). The receptor was isolated from a boy younger than two with Wiskott-Aldrich syndrome, due to receive a stem cell transplant. The material was PBMCs, obtained before TCRalphabeta/CD19-depleted stem cell transplant. CDR3 residues: CSASPLRGENYGYTF. The CDR3 DNA is TGCAGTGCTAGCCCCTTGAGGGGCGAGAACTATGGCTACACCTTC.